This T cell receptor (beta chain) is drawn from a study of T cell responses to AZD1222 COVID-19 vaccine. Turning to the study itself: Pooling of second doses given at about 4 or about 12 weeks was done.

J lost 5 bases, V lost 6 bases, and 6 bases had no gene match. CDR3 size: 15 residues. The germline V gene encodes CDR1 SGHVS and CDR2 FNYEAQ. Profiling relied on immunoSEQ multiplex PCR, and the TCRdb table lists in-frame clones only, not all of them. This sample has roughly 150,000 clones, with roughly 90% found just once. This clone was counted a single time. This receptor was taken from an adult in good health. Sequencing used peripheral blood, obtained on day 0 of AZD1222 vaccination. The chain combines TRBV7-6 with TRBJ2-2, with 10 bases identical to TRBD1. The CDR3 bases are TGTGCCAGCAGAAAAGGGACAGGGGAAACCGGGGAGCTGTTTTTT. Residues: CASRKGTGETGELFF.